The rows below give T cell receptor beta chains drawn from one sample of a study of blood T cells in healthy people across ages. TCRdb reprocessed the 5' RACE reads via MiXCR and lists one record per CDR3 protein. The table lists roughly 1.5 million distinct CDR3 sequences, 35% to 45% of them singletons. Material for sequencing was blood. Every receptor here comes from a woman aged 18-29 years in good health. CDR3s include the opening cysteine and the closing phenylalanine or tryptophan. The D gene is left open where the match is weak. Size is omitted from some rows. Given values are once, few, many or a class for expanded clones.

d_gene,j_gene,v_gene,abundance,len,CDR3aa,CDR3nt
TRBD2,TRBJ2-7,TRBV12-3/TRBV12-4,-,13,CASMLAGTYEQYF,TGTGCCAGCATGCTAGCGGGCACCTACGAGCAGTACTTC
-,TRBJ1-5,TRBV4-3,few,14,CASSQDMGDQPQHF,TGCGCCAGCAGCCAAGACATGGGGGATCAGCCCCAGCATTTT
TRBD1,TRBJ1-6,TRBV6-2/TRBV6-3,-,18,CASSSIRLDRFYDSPLHF,TGTGCCAGCAGTTCGATTAGACTGGACAGGTTCTATGATTCACCCCTCCACTTT
-,TRBJ2-1,TRBV4-3,-,14,CASSQPGQGGTQFF,TGCGCCAGCAGCCAACCCGGACAAGGCGGGACACAGTTCTTC
-,TRBJ2-3,TRBV7-2,-,16,CASSLLYLPITDTQYF,TGTGCCAGCAGCCTCCTCTACCTTCCTATCACAGATACGCAGTATTTT
-,TRBJ1-3,TRBV29-1,few,11,CSVPHGNTIYF,TGCAGCGTGCCCCATGGAAACACCATATATTTT
-,TRBJ1-2,TRBV11-2,-,16,CASSLDGSWADYGYTF,TGTGCCAGCAGCTTAGATGGTAGTTGGGCGGACTATGGCTACACCTTC
TRBD2,TRBJ2-1,TRBV20-1,many,16,CSARGAAGGPNNEQFF,TGCAGTGCTAGAGGAGCTGCGGGAGGGCCGAACAATGAGCAGTTCTTC
-,TRBJ2-7,TRBV12-5,few,15,CASGLRLQPTYEQYF,TGTGCTAGTGGTTTGCGTTTACAGCCAACATACGAGCAGTACTTC
TRBD2,TRBJ2-7,TRBV20-1,-,13,CSAFSGSDNEQYF,TGCAGTGCTTTTAGCGGGAGTGATAATGAGCAGTACTTC
-,TRBJ2-5,TRBV7-9,-,16,CASSPRATSLPETQYF,TGTGCCAGCAGCCCTAGGGCCACTAGCCTTCCAGAGACCCAGTACTTC
-,TRBJ2-6,TRBV5-1,few,18,CASSLESLSASGANVLTF,TGCGCCAGCAGCTTGGAATCCTTGTCAGCCTCTGGGGCCAACGTCCTGACTTTC
-,TRBJ1-1,TRBV4-3,few,14,CASRREGMVPEAFF,TGCGCCAGCAGGCGGGAAGGGATGGTCCCTGAAGCTTTCTTT
-,TRBJ2-1,TRBV6-5,-,14,CASSYSAGAGKQFF,TGTGCCAGCAGTTACTCAGCCGGGGCCGGGAAGCAGTTCTTC